This record concerns one TCR beta chain sequence. Trimming left V 5 bases short and J 6 bases short, with 20 bases between. Germline V lookup: CDR1 SGHVS, CDR2 FQNEAQ. The CDR3 extends over 15 amino acids. TCRdb re-called the 5' RACE reads through MiXCR, storing one row per CDR3 protein. Among a few hundred thousand distinct CDR3 sequences, roughly 9% were seen once, and the ten largest hold about 9.1%. The data stem from a study of identical twins. The sequenced sample consisted of naive T cells sorted from blood. This sequence originates from a woman in her forties or fifties in good health. The gene calls are TRBV7-8 and TRBJ2-7; possibly TRBD1 for D (5 bases). The CDR3 spells CASSTRTSNVGEQYF. The CDR3 DNA reads TGTGCCAGCAGCACCCGGACAAGCAATGTTGGCGAGCAGTACTTC.